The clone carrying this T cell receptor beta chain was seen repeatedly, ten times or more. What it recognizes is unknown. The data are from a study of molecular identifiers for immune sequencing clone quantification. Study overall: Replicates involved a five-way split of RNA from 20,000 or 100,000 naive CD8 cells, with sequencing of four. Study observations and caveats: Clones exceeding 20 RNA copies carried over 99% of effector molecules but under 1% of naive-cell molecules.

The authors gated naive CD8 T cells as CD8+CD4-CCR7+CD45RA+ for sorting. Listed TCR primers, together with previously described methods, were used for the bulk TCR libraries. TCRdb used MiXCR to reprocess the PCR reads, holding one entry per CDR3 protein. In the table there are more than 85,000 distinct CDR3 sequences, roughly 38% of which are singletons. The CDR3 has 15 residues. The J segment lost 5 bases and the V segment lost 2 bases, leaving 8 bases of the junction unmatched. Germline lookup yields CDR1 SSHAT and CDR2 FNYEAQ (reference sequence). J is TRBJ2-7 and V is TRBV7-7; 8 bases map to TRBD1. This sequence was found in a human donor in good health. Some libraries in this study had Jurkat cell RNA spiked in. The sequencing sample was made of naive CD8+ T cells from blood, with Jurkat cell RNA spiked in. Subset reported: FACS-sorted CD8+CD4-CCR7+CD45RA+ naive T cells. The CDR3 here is CASSLTDQGADEQYF. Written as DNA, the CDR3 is TGTGCCAGCAGCTTAACAGACCAGGGGGCGGACGAGCAGTACTTC. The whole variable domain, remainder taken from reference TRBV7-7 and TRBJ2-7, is GAGVSQSPRYKVTKRGQDVTLRCDPISSHATLYWYQQALGQGPEFLTYFNYEAQPDKSGLPSDRFSAERPEGSISTLTIQRTEQRDSAMYRCASSLTDQGADEQYFGPGTRLTVT.